This T cell receptor beta chain was obtained from a study of OX40 agonist ivuxolimab in advanced cancers. Study-level background: Partial responses, seen in three patients, involved one hepatocellular carcinoma and two cutaneous melanomas.

Some clones are missing from TCRdb's copy, which holds only in-frame ones; the method was immunoSEQ multiplex PCR. The sample includes about 82,000 clones, 88% of them seen just once. V shed 10 bases and J shed 3 bases, with 9 bases lying between them. Germline CDR1 and CDR2: MNHEY and SVGAGI. This CDR3 has 11 amino acids. Blood got drawn at baseline, again on cycle 4 day 1, and then on cycle 7 day 1. V and J are TRBV6-5 and TRBJ1-2; D is undetermined. Material: CD4+ or CD8+ T cells sorted from blood, obtained in a trial of the OX40 agonist ivuxolimab. This receptor was identified in an adult with an advanced solid tumor such as melanoma, head and neck, liver or kidney cancer. In DNA form, the CDR3 reads TGTGCCACCATAACTTACTATGGCTACACCTTC. Translation gives CATITYYGYTF.